A single sample is the source of the 7 T cell receptor beta chains below, sequenced in a study of STAT5B mutations in CD4+ large granular lymphocyte leukemia. This table comes from immunoSEQ multiplex PCR, and its TCRdb copy is limited to in-frame clones, with some not included. This table has roughly 25,000 clones, 74% appearing once. Sequencing input: CD4+ T cells from blood buffy coats. These receptor sequences come from a human donor in good health.

The V and J genes are TRBV10-3 and TRBJ1-1; the D is unclear. The germline V gene encodes CDR1 ENHRY and CDR2 SYGVKD. The CDR3 runs 13 residues. V lost 0 bases to trimming and J lost 5 bases, with 7 bases between them. CDR3 sequence: CAISESRETEAFF. CDR3 sequence (DNA): TGTGCCATCAGTGAGTCTCGGGAGACTGAAGCTTTCTTT.

The genes are TRBV11-1 and TRBJ2-1; 10 bases align to TRBD2. The CDR3 is 16 residues long. The germline gives CDR1 SGHAT, CDR2 FQDESV (reference sequence). V lost 5 bases, J lost 4 bases, and 8 bases stayed unmatched. This CDR3 is CASSLTGTSAYNEQFF. CDR3 DNA: TGTGCCAGCAGCCTCACCGGGACTAGCGCGTACAATGAGCAGTTCTTC.

The V call is TRBV27, the J call TRBJ2-1; D remains unclear. The CDR3 contains 14 residues. The germline V and J ends were trimmed by 10 bases and 4 bases, with 17 bases remaining between them. From germline, CDR1 is MNHEY and CDR2 SMNVEV (reference sequence). The CDR3, as DNA: TGTGCCACCGCAGGACCCCGGGCTTACAATGAGCAGTTCTTC. Translation: CATAGPRAYNEQFF.

The chain employs TRBV6-1 and TRBJ1-2; TRBD1 matches 7 bases. The V segment lost 6 bases and the J segment 5 bases; nucleotides outside the gene matches: 6. The CDR3 covers 13 residues. CDR1 is MNHNS, CDR2 SASEGT, per germline. In DNA form, the CDR3 reads TGTGCCAGCAGCCAGGACAGGCGGTATGGCTACACCTTC. Translating it yields CASSQDRRYGYTF.

In this sample, this clone turned up a few times. The chain uses TRBV25-1 and TRBJ2-1, with TRBD2 matching 13 bases. The V gene's germline CDR1 is MGHDK and CDR2 SYGVNS. The CDR3 loop spans 17 amino acids. V shed 4 bases and J 4 bases; nucleotides not matched to a gene: 7. The CDR3 nucleotides read TGTGCCAGCAGTGCCGAACTAGCGGGAGGGCTTTACAATGAGCAGTTCTTC. Amino acid sequence: CASSAELAGGLYNEQFF.

The chain combines TRBV27 with TRBJ2-5, with a tentative D call TRBD1 (6 bases). CDR1 is MNHEY, CDR2 SMNVEV, per germline (reference sequence). CDR3 length equals 14 residues. Between the trimmed V and J ends, which lost 3 bases and 2 bases, there was a span of 10 bases. CDR3 loop: CASSFLTGQETQYF. The CDR3 nucleotides read TGTGCCAGCAGTTTTCTCACAGGGCAAGAGACCCAGTACTTC.

The rearrangement links TRBV28 to TRBJ1-5, with TRBD1 matching over 8 bases. The CDR3 consists of 16 residues. The V segment lost 3 bases and the J segment 7 bases; nucleotides outside the gene matches: 11. Germline V CDR1 and CDR2: MDHEN, SYDVKM. CDR3 DNA sequence: TGTGCCAGCAGTTTGGTGAACGGACAGGGAAACCAGCCCCAGCATTTT. It translates to CASSLVNGQGNQPQHF.